Listed below are T cell receptor beta chains from one sample, sequenced in a study of blood T cell repertoires in COVID-19. Libraries were prepared by immunoSEQ multiplex PCR; TCRdb keeps only in-frame clonotypes and omits some of them. There are roughly 250,000 clones in the sample; 90% occur only once, and roughly 3.9% lies in the top ten. Sequenced: peripheral blood. The source is a woman in her thirties or forties with acute or convalescent COVID-19. Both conserved end residues are part of each CDR3. D genes are given only for firm matches. Size is stated for part of the rows, as once, few or many counts, or as a class when the clone is expanded.

j_call d_call v_call clone_size cdr3_nt cdr3_aa
TRBJ1-1 TRBD1 TRBV5-1 - TGCGCCAGCAGCCTACAGGGGGCTACTGAAGCTTTCTTT CASSLQGATEAFF
TRBJ1-1 - TRBV6-5 - TGTGCCAGCAGTTACGCCCTCGGGACTCTCAACACTGAAGCTTTCTTT CASSYALGTLNTEAFF
TRBJ2-5 TRBD1 TRBV11-3 - TGTGCCAGCAGCGCAGGGGGCCTTGCGACCCAGTACTTC CASSAGGLATQYF
TRBJ2-1 TRBD1 TRBV25-1 once TGTGCCAGCGGGGGACAGGGGGCTAACAATGAGCAGTTCTTC CASGGQGANNEQFF
TRBJ1-2 - TRBV7-9 - TGTGCCAGCAGCTTAGGTGGAGGGAATGGCTACACCTTC CASSLGGGNGYTF
TRBJ1-5 TRBD1 TRBV19 few TGTGCCAGTAGTGCGGGACAGCCGTTCGATCAGCCCCAGCATTTT CASSAGQPFDQPQHF
TRBJ1-5 TRBD1 TRBV19 - TGTGCCAGTAGTATAGGCGGGACAGTCCGACCCCAGCCCCAGCATTTT CASSIGGTVRPQPQHF
TRBJ1-3 - TRBV7-6 - TGTGCCAGCAGCAATTCAGTGGCAGGGAACTCCTCTGGAAACACCATATATTTT CASSNSVAGNSSGNTIYF
TRBJ1-2 TRBD1 TRBV9 - TGTGCCAGCAGCGTCGGACAGGGGGTGATCGGCTACACCTTC CASSVGQGVIGYTF
TRBJ2-5 TRBD1 TRBV14 - TGTGCCAGCAGCCGGGTCATGGCAGGGGGTGGAGAGACCCAGTACTTC CASSRVMAGGGETQYF
TRBJ2-1 TRBD2 TRBV3-1/TRBV3-2 once TGTGCCAGCAGCCAAGTGGGGGGACTAGCGTGGAATGAGCAGTTCTTC CASSQVGGLAWNEQFF
TRBJ1-2 - TRBV19 - TGTGCCAGTAGTATTCCCGGAGTCAGGGAACCGATCTATGGCTACACCTTC CASSIPGVREPIYGYTF
TRBJ1-5 - TRBV30 - TGTGCCTGGAGTGTGGCGGGAAACCAGCCCCAGCATTTT CAWSVAGNQPQHF
TRBJ2-1 TRBD1 TRBV27 - TGTGCCAGCAGTTTATCTAAACAGGGGGCCCTCTCCTACAATGAGCAGTTCTTC CASSLSKQGALSYNEQFF
TRBJ2-1 TRBD1 TRBV3-1/TRBV3-2 - TGTGCCAGCAGCCGCCGACAGGGGTCCTACAATGAGCAGTTCTTC CASSRRQGSYNEQFF
TRBJ1-4 TRBD1 TRBV12-5 - TGTGCTAGTGGTTTGGTAGTAAGACCCCAGGACAGGGAGTCTTATGAAAAACTGTTTTTT CASGLVVRPQDRESYEKLFF
TRBJ1-6 TRBD1 TRBV5-5 - TGTGCCAGCAGCCCGGGACAGGGCTTCCCAAATTCACCCCTCCACTTT CASSPGQGFPNSPLHF
TRBJ1-3 TRBD1 TRBV7-9 - TGTGCCAGCAGCTCGACAGGGTACGGAAACACCATATATTTT CASSSTGYGNTIYF
TRBJ1-6 - TRBV11-2 - TGTGCCAGCAGCCTGAACTCTATTTCACCCCTCCACTTT CASSLNSISPLHF
TRBJ2-1 - TRBV14 once TGTGCCAGCAGCCAATCGGGGTTTGATTACAATGAGCAGTTCTTC CASSQSGFDYNEQFF